Below, one TCR beta chain is given with its context. Its cognate antigen is unknown. Everyone who donated was a healthy bone marrow donor. 13 Jbeta primers and 60 Vbeta primers were used for the PCR. The method was immunoSEQ multiplex PCR; TCRdb's version includes in-frame clones alone and lacks a portion of them. The sample has about 130,000 clones, about 71% seen once; the top ten hold about 2.6%. The sample is drawn from a study of cytomegalovirus exposure and HLA in healthy donors. Germline V gene data show CDR1 as MNHEY and CDR2 as SVGAGI. Trimming removed 7 bases from V and 5 bases from J, with 12 bases in between. This CDR3 has 13 amino acids. Study observations and caveats: Reports indicate that TCR beta sequences accurately predicted the HLA-A and HLA-B alleles of most subjects. Upon later analysis, HLA-associated TCR beta chains proved more clonally expanded than other, equally common chains.

The receptor's source is a woman aged 55-70 years in good health and CMV-seropositive. Sequences were obtained from PBMCs. V usage is TRBV6-5 and J usage is TRBJ1-5, with a tentative D call TRBD1 (6 bases). The CDR3 bases are TGTGCCAGCAAACAGGGCCATTATCAGCCCCAGCATTTT. Translating gives CASKQGHYQPQHF.